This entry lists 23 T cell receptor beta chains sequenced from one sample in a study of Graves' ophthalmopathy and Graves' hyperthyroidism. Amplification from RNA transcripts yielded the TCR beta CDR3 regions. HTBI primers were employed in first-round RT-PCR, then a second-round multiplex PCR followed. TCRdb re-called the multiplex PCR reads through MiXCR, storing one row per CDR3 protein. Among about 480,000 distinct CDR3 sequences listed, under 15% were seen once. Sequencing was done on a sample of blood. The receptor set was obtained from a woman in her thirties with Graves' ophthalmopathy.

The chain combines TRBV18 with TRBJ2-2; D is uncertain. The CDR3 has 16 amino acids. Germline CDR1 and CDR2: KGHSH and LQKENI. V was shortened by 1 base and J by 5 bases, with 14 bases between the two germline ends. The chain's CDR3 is CASSPQKNSETGELFF. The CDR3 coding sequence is TGTGCCAGCTCACCACAGAAGAACAGCGAGACCGGGGAGCTGTTTTTT.

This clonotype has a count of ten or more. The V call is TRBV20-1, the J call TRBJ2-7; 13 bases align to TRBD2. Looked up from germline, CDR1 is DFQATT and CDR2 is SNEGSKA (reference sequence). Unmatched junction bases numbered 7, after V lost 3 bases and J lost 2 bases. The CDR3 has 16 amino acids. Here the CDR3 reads CSARPTSGRWTYEQYF. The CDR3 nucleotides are TGCAGTGCTAGGCCGACTAGCGGGAGGTGGACCTACGAGCAGTACTTC.

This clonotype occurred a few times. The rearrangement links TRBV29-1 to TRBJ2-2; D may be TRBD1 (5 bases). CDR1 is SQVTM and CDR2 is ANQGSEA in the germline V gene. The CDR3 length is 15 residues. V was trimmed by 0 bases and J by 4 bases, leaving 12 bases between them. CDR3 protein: CSVEEAGLSTGELFF. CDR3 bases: TGCAGCGTTGAAGAGGCAGGGCTAAGCACCGGGGAGCTGTTTTTT.

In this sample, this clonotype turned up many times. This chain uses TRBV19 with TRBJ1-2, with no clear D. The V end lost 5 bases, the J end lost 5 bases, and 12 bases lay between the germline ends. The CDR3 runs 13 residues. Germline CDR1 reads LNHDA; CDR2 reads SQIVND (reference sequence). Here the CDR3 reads CASSQGRVYGYTF. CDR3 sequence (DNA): TGTGCCAGTAGTCAAGGGAGAGTGTATGGCTACACCTTC.

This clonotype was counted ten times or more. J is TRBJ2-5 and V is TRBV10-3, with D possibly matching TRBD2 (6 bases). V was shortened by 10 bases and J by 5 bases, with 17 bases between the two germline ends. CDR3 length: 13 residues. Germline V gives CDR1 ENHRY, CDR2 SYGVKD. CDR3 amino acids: CATNTGVAETQYF. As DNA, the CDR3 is TGTGCCACGAACACGGGGGTCGCGGAGACCCAGTACTTC.

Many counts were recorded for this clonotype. The CDR3 bases are TGTGCCAGCAGCACAAAGAAAGCGGGGTGGGATCAGCCCCAGCATTTT. This codes for CASSTKKAGWDQPQHF. The chain uses TRBV11-2 and TRBJ1-5, with unresolved D. Trimming removed 5 bases from V and 5 bases from J, with 19 bases in between. The CDR3 contains 16 residues. CDR1 SGHAT and CDR2 FQNNGV come from the germline V gene. The variable domain in full, with the rest retrieved from reference TRBV11-2 and TRBJ1-5, is EAGVAQSPRYKIIEKRQSVAFWCNPISGHATLYWYQQILGQGPKLLIQFQNNGVVDDSQLPKDRFSAERLKGVDSTLKIQPAKLEDSAVYLCASSTKKAGWDQPQHFGDGTRLSIL.

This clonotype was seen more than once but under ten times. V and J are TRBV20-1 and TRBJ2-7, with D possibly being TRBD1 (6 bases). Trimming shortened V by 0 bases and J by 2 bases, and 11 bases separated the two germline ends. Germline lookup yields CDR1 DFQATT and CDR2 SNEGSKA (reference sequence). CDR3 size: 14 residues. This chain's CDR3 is CSARDRQGTYEQYF. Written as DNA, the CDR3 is TGCAGTGCTAGAGATCGGCAGGGGACCTACGAGCAGTACTTC.

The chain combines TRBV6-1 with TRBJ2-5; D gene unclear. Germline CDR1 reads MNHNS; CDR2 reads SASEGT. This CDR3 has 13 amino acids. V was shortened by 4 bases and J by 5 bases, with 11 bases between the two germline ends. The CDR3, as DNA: TGTGCCAGCAGTGGTTCCAGCTGGGAGACCCAGTACTTC. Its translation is CASSGSSWETQYF.

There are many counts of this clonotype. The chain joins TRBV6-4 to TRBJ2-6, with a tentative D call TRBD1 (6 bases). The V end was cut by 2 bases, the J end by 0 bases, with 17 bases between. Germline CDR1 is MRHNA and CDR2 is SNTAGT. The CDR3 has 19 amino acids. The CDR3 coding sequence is TGTGCCAGCAGTGACCCCCCAGGCAGGGGCCGCTCTGGGGCCAACGTCCTGACTTTC. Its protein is CASSDPPGRGRSGANVLTF.

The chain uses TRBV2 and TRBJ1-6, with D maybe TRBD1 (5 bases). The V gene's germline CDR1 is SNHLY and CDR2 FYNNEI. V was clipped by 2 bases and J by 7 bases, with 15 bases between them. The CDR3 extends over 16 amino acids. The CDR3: CASSEISGGSNSPLHF. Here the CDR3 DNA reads TGTGCCAGCAGTGAAATTTCCGGGGGGTCGAATTCACCCCTCCACTTT.

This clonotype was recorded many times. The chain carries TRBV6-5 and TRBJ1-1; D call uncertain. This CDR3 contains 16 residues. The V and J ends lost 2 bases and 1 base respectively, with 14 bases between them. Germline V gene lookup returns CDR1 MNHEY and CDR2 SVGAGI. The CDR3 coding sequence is TGTGCCAGCAGTTACGAAGAGGGCGGCGGGAACACTGAAGCTTTCTTT. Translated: CASSYEEGGGNTEAFF.

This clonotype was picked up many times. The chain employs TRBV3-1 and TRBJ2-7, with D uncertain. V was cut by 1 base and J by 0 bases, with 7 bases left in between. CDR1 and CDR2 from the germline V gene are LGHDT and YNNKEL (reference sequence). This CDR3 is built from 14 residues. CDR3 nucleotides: TGTGCCAGCAGCCAAGTCGGTCTCTCCTACGAGCAGTACTTC. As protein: CASSQVGLSYEQYF.

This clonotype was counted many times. CDR3 nucleotides: TGTGCCAGCAGTGAATGGGGAGCTTATGGCTACACCTTC. Its translation is CASSEWGAYGYTF. V is TRBV2 and J is TRBJ1-2, with D hard to call. V gave up 2 bases and J gave up 5 bases, with 9 bases separating them. From germline, CDR1 is SNHLY and CDR2 FYNNEI. The CDR3 consists of 13 residues.

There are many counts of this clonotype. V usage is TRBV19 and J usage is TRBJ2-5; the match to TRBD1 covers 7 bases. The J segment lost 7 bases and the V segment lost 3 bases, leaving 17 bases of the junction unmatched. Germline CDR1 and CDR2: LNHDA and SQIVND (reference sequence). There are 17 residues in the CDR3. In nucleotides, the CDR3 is TGTGCCAGTAGTATGATCCTCGGGGACAGAACCTTAGGGACCCAGTACTTC. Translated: CASSMILGDRTLGTQYF.

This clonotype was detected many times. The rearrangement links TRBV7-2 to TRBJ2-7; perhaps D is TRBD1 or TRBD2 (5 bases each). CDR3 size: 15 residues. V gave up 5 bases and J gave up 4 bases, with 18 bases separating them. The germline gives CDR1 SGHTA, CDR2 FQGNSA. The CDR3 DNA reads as TGTGCCAGCAGCCGCGTAGGGACGGACGCTTACGAGCAGTACTTC. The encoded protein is CASSRVGTDAYEQYF.

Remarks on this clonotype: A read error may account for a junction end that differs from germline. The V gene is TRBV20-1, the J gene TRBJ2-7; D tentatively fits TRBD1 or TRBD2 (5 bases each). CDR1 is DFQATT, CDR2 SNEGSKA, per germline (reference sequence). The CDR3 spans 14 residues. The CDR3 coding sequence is TGCAGTGCCGAGTTTCCGGGACGGCTAAACGAGCGGTACTTC. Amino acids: CSAEFPGRLNERYF.

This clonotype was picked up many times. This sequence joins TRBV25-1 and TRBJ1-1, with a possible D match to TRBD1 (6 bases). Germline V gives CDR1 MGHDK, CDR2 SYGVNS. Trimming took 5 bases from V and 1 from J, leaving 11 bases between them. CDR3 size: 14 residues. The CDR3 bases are TGTGCCAGCAGTTACCAGGGACAGAACACTGAAGCTTTCTTT. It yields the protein CASSYQGQNTEAFF.

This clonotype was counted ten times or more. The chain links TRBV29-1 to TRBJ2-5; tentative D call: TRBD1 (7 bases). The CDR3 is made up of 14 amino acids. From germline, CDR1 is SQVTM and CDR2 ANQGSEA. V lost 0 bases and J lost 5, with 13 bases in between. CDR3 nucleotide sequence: TGCAGCGTTGAAGATCGGACAGGAGGGGAGACCCAGTACTTC. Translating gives CSVEDRTGGETQYF. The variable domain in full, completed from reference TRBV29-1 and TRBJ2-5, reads SAVISQKPSRDICQRGTSLTIQCQVDSQVTMMFWYRQQPGQSLTLIATANQGSEATYESGFVIDKFPISRPNLTFSTLTVSNMSPEDSSIYLCSVEDRTGGETQYFGPGTRLLVL.

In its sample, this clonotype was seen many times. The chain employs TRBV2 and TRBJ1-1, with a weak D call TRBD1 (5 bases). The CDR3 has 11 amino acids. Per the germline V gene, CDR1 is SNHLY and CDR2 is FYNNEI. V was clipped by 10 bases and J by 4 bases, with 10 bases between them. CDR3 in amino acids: CATGWGTEAFF. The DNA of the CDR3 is TGTGCCACAGGGTGGGGCACTGAAGCTTTCTTT.

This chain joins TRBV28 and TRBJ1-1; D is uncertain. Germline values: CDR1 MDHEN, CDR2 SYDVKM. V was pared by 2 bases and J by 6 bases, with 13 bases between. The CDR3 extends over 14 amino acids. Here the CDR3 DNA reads TGTGCCAGCAGTTTACCCCGGCCGATAGCTGAAGCTTTCTTT. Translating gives CASSLPRPIAEAFF. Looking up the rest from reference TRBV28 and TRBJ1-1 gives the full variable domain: DVKVTQSSRYLVKRTGEKVFLECVQDMDHENMFWYRQDPGLGLRLIYFSYDVKMKEKGDIPEGYSVSREKKERFSLILESASTNQTSMYLCASSLPRPIAEAFFGQGTRLTVV.

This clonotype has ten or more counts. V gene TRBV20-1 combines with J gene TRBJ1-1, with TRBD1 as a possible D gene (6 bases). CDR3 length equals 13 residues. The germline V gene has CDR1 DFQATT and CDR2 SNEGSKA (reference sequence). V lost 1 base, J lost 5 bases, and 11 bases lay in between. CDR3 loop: CSARGGPGTEAFF. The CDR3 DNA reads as TGCAGTGCTAGAGGGGGGCCGGGGACTGAAGCTTTCTTT.

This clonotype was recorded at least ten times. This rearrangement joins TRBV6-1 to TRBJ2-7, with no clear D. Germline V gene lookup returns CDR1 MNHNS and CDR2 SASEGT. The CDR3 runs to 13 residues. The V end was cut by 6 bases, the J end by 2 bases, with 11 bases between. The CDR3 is CASRETDAYEQYF. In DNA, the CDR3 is TGTGCCAGCAGAGAGACGGACGCCTACGAGCAGTACTTC.

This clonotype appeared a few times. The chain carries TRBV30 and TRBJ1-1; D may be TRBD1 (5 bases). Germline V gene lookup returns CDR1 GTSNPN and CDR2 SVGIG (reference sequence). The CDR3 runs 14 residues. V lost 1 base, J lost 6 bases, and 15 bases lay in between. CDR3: CAWSGRVFSPEAFF. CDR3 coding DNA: TGTGCCTGGAGTGGCAGGGTCTTCTCGCCTGAAGCTTTCTTT.